This T cell receptor (beta chain) was captured in a study of blood T cell repertoires in COVID-19. V trimming: 6 bases; J trimming: 5 bases; junction bases outside the gene matches: 5. Germline CDR1 MNHEY, CDR2 SVGEGT. The CDR3 covers 15 residues. Sequenced by immunoSEQ multiplex PCR; TCRdb stores in-frame clones only, minus some. The sample carries 150,000 to 180,000 clones, approximately 85% recorded once. This clone was seen only once. The sequencing sample was made of peripheral blood. V is TRBV6-2 or TRBV6-3 and J is TRBJ2-1; TRBD1 aligns across 12 bases. The receptor was isolated from a man in his fifties or sixties with COVID-19, enrolled during active disease. The CDR3 DNA reads as TGTGCCAGCAGCTGGGACAGGGGGCGCGACAATGAGCAGTTCTTC. Its translation: CASSWDRGRDNEQFF.